This TCR beta chain was captured in a study of blood T cell repertoires in COVID-19. Overall study context: From T cells, B-cell-depleted T cells, or PBMCs came the material, which was cDNA or gDNA.

As processed by the authors: Amplified reference gene primers provided the basis for estimating nucleated cell counts. The data were produced by immunoSEQ multiplex PCR, yet TCRdb's version contains in-frame clones alone and is incomplete. That table supplies the V and J calls and clone size; D and trimming were determined from the DNA. The table shows 85,000 to 90,000 clones, with around 85% occurring only once. This CDR3 has 15 amino acids. V gave up 1 base and J gave up 13 bases; unmatched junction bases: 13. The germline V gene encodes CDR1 SGHRS and CDR2 YFSETQ. This clonotype was obtained from a woman aged 80 or over with active or convalescent COVID-19. The sequenced sample was peripheral blood. The V gene is TRBV5-1, the J gene TRBJ1-2, with 10 bases aligning to TRBD1. CDR3 nucleotides: TGCGCCAGCAGCTTGATTTTGGGGACAGGGGCCTTATCCACCTTC. Protein: CASSLILGTGALSTF.